The clone carrying this T cell receptor beta chain was seen only a few times. CDR1 is MNHEY and CDR2 is SVGAGI in the germline V gene. V trimming: 6 bases; J trimming: 4 bases; junction bases outside the gene matches: 3. This CDR3 comprises 14 residues. This entry comes from a study of blood T cell repertoires in COVID-19. Profiled with immunoSEQ multiplex PCR; TCRdb holds only in-frame clones, not every one. The table records around 230,000 clones, 75% to 90% of them present only once. The sequence came from a woman aged 55-70 years with active or convalescent COVID-19. The rearrangement links TRBV6-5 to TRBJ1-6; 7 bases line up with TRBD1. Sequences were obtained from peripheral blood. CDR3 region: CASSRDSYNSPLHF. Here the CDR3 DNA reads TGTGCCAGCAGCCGGGACAGTTATAATTCACCCCTCCACTTT.